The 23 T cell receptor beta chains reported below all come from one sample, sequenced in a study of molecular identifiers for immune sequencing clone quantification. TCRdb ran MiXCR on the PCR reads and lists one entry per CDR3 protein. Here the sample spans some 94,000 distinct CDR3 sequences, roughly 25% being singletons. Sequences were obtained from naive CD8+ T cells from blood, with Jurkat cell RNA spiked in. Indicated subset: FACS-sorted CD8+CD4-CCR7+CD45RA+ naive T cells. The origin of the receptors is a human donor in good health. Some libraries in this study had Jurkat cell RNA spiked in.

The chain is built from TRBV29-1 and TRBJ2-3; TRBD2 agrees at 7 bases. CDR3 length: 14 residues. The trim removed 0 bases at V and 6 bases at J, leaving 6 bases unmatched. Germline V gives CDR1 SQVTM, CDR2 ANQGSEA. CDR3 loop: CSVEDDTRGDTQYF. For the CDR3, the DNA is TGCAGCGTTGAAGACGACACGCGGGGGGATACGCAGTATTTT.

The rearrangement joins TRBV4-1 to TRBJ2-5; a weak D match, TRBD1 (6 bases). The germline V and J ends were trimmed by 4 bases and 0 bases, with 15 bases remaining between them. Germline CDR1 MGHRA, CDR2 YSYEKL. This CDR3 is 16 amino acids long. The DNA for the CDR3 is TGCGCCAGCAGCCGAGATCCATCAGGGGACCAAGAGACCCAGTACTTC. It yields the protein CASSRDPSGDQETQYF.

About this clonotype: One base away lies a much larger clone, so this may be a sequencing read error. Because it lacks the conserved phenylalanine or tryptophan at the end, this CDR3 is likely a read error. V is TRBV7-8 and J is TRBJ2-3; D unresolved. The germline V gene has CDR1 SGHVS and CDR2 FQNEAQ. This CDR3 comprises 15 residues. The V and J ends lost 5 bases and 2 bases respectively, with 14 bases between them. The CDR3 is CASSSRTRTTDTQYI. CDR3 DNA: TGTGCCAGCAGCAGCAGGACGAGGACCACAGATACGCAGTATATT.

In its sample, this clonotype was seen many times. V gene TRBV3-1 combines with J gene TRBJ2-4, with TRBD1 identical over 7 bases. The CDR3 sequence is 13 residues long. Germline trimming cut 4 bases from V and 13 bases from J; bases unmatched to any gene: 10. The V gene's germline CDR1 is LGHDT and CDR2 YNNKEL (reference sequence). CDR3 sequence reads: CASSLKLGTAQYF. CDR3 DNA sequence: TGTGCCAGCAGCCTAAAGCTCGGGACAGCACAGTACTTC.

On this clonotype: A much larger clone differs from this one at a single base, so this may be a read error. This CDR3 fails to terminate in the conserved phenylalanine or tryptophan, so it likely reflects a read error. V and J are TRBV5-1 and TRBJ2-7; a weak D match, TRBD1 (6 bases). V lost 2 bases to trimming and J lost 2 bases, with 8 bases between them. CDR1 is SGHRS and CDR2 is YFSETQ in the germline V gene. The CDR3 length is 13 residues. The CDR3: CASSLTGTYEQYL. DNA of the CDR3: TGCGCCAGCAGCTTAACAGGGACCTACGAGCAGTACCTC.

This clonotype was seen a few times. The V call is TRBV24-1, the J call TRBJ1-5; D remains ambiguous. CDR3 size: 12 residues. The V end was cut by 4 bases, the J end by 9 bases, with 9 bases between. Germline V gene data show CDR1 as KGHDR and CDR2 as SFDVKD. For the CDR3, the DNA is TGTGCCACCAGTGACAAGGGTACGCCCCAGCATTTT. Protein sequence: CATSDKGTPQHF.

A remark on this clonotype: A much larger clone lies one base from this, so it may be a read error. DNA of the CDR3: TGCAGTGCTAGAGGCGGTCCGGGCGTACAAGAGACCCAGTACTTC. This gives the protein CSARGGPGVQETQYF. The V and J genes are TRBV20-1 and TRBJ2-5; D remains unclear. The V end lost 1 base, the J end lost 2 bases, and 14 bases lay between the germline ends. Looked up from germline, CDR1 is DFQATT and CDR2 is SNEGSKA (reference sequence). The CDR3 has 15 residues.

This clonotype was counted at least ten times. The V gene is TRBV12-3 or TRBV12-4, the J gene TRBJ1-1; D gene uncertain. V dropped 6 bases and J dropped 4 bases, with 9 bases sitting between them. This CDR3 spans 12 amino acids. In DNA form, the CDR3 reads TGTGCCAGCAGCGTAGGAGGCACTGAAGCTTTCTTT. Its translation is CASSVGGTEAFF.

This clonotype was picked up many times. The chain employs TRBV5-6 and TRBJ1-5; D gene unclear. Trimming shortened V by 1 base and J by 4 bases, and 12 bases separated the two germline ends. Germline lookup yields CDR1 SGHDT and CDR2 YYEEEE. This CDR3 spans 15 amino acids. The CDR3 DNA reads TGTGCCAGCAGCTTGAAGGCGCGGGTAAATCAGCCCCAGCATTTT. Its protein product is CASSLKARVNQPQHF.

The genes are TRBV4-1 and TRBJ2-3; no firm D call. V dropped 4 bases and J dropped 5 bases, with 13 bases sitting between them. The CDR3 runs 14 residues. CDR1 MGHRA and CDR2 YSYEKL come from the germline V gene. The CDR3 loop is CASSRPGLIDTQYF. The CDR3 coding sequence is TGCGCCAGCAGCCGGCCCGGTCTCATAGATACGCAGTATTTT.

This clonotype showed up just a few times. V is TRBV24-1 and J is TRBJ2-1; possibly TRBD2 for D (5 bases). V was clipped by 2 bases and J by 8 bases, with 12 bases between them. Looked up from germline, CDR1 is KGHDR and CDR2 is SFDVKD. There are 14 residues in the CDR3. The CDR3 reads CATSDSDGGDEQFF. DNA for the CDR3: TGTGCCACCAGTGATTCAGACGGAGGCGATGAGCAGTTCTTC.

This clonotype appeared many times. The CDR3 DNA sequence: TGTGCCAGCAGCTTAGGCGCGGGATTCAAGGCTTTCTTT. The encoded protein is CASSLGAGFKAFF. The chain recombines TRBV7-2 with TRBJ1-1; no reliable D call. CDR1 is SGHTA and CDR2 is FQGNSA in the germline V gene. The CDR3 has 13 residues. V was shortened by 1 base and J by 11 bases, with 14 bases between the two germline ends.

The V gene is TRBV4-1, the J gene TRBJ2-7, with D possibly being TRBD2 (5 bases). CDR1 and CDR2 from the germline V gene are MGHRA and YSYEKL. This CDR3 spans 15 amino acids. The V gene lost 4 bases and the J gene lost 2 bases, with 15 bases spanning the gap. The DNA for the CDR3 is TGCGCCAGCAGCCCCCGAGTAGCGTCGACCTACGAGCAGTACTTC. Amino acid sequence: CASSPRVASTYEQYF.

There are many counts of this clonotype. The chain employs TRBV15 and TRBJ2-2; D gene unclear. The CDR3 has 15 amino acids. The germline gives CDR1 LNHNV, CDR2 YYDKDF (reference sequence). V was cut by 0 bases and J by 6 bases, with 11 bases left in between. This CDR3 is CATSRDRTNAGELFF. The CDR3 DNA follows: TGTGCCACCAGCAGAGACCGGACCAACGCCGGGGAGCTGTTTTTT.

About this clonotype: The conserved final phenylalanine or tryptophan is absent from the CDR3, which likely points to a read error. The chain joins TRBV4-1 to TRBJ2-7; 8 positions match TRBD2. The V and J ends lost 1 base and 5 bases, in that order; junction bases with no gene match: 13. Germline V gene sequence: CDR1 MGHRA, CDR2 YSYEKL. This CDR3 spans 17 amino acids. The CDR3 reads CASSQVVHRLAGHEQYL. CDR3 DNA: TGCGCCAGCAGCCAAGTAGTCCATCGCCTAGCGGGTCACGAGCAGTACCTC.

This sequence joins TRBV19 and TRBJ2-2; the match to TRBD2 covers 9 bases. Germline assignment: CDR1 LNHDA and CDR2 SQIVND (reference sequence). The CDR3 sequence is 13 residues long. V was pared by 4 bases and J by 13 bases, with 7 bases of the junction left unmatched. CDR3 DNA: TGTGCCAGTAGTACCTCTAGCGGGATGGGGCTGTTTTTT. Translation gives CASSTSSGMGLFF.

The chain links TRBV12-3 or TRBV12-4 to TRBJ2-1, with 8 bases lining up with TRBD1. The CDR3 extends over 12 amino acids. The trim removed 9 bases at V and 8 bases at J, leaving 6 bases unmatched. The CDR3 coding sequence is TGTGCCAGTACACAGGGGGGTGATGAGCAGTTCTTC. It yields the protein CASTQGGDEQFF.

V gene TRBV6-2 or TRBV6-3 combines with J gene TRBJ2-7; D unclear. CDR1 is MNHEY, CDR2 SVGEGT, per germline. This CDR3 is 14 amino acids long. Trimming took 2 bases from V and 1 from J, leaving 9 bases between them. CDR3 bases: TGTGCCAGCAGTTACGGATGGCAGTCCTACGAGCAGTACTTC. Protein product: CASSYGWQSYEQYF.

CDR3 sequence reads: CATSGGATSTDTQYF. In DNA form, the CDR3 reads TGTGCCACCAGCGGGGGGGCCACGAGCACAGATACGCAGTATTTT. The chain joins TRBV15 to TRBJ2-3; the D gene is possibly TRBD2 (7 bases). Germline V gene lookup returns CDR1 LNHNV and CDR2 YYDKDF (reference sequence). The V end was cut by 5 bases, the J end by 0 bases, with 12 bases between. This CDR3 region has 15 residues.

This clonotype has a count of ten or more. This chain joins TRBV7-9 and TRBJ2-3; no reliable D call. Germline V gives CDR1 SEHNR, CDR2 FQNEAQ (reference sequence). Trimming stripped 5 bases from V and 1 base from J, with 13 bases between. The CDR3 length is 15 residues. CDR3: CASSPPRGGTDTQYF. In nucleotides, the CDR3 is TGTGCCAGCAGCCCCCCCCGTGGGGGCACAGATACGCAGTATTTT.

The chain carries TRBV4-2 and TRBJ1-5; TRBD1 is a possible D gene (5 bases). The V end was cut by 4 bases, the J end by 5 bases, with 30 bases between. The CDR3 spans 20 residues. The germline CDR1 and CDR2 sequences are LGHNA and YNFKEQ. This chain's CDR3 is CASSPSAITQWSGPHQPQHF. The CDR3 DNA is TGTGCCAGCAGCCCCAGTGCCATTACACAGTGGTCGGGGCCCCATCAGCCCCAGCATTTT.

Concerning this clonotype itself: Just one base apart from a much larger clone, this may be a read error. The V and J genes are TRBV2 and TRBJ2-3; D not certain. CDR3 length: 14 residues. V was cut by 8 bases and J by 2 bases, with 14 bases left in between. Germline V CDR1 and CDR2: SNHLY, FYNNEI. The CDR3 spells CASEVLPDTDTQYF. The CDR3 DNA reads TGTGCCAGCGAGGTCCTACCTGACACAGATACGCAGTATTTT. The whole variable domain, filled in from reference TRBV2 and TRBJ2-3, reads EPEVTQTPSHQVTQMGQEVILRCVPISNHLYFYWYRQILGQKVEFLVSFYNNEISEKSEIFDDQFSVERPDGSNFTLKIRSTKLEDSAMYFCASEVLPDTDTQYFGPGTRLTVL.

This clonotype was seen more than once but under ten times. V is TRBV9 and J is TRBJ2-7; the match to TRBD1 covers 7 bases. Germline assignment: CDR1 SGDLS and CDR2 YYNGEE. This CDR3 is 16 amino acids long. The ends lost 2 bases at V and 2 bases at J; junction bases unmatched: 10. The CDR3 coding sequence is TGTGCCAGCAGCGTTTCCCGAGGGGACAGTACCTACGAGCAGTACTTC. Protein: CASSVSRGDSTYEQYF.